The 4 T cell receptor beta chains listed next were all sequenced from one sample in a study of cytomegalovirus exposure and HLA in healthy donors. The PCR used 60 Vbeta and 13 Jbeta primers. TCRdb keeps only in-frame clones here, not all; method: immunoSEQ multiplex PCR. Of some 57,000 clones listed, around 90% are singletons. Sequencing was performed on PBMCs. The receptors here all came from a man aged 30 to 45 in good health and CMV-seropositive.

The CDR3 DNA sequence: TGTGCTAGTGGTCGTGGGCTCTTTTACGAGCAGTACTTC. Protein sequence: CASGRGLFYEQYF. The chain links TRBV12-5 to TRBJ2-7; D is unresolved. Per the germline V gene, CDR1 is LGHNT and CDR2 is FRNRAP. V was pared by 5 bases and J by 4 bases, with 12 bases between. CDR3 length: 13 residues.

The sample holds a few counts of this clone. The V gene is TRBV7-6, the J gene TRBJ1-5; weak D call: TRBD1 (5 bases). The germline V and J ends were trimmed by 0 bases and 9 bases, with 12 bases remaining between them. CDR3 length equals 14 residues. Germline loops: CDR1 SGHVS, CDR2 FNYEAQ. CDR3 loop: CASSLAEGRRPQHF. CDR3 DNA sequence: TGTGCCAGCAGCTTAGCGGAGGGGCGGCGGCCCCAGCATTTT.

The chain uses TRBV9 and TRBJ2-7; TRBD2 matches at 15 bases. The CDR3 runs to 14 residues. Trimming at V came to 5 bases and at J to 5 bases, leaving 2 bases not matched to a gene. CDR1 is SGDLS, CDR2 YYNGEE, per germline. The DNA for the CDR3 is TGTGCCAGCAGAGGGACTAGCGGGAGGCACGAGCAGTACTTC. Its translation: CASRGTSGRHEQYF.

The count of this clone is one. The rearrangement links TRBV5-5 to TRBJ1-2, with 7 bases identical to TRBD1. Germline assignment: CDR1 SGHKS and CDR2 YYEKEE (reference sequence). V trimming: 4 bases; J trimming: 8 bases; junction bases outside the gene matches: 8. This CDR3 is 13 amino acids long. As DNA, the CDR3 is TGTGCCAGCAGCCAAACAGGGGCGTTGGGCTACACCTTC. The encoded protein is CASSQTGALGYTF.